Only one count was recorded for the clone carrying this T cell receptor (beta chain). This record belongs to a study of cytomegalovirus exposure and HLA in healthy donors. PCR primers comprised 60 Vbeta and 13 Jbeta primers. Only in-frame clones appear in the TCRdb table, and some are missing; sequencing was by immunoSEQ multiplex PCR. The sample consists of around 170,000 clones, roughly 80% of them appearing once. Trimming left V 0 bases short and J 7 bases short, with 12 bases between. CDR1 is GTSNPN, CDR2 SVGIG, per germline (reference sequence). The CDR3 runs to 13 residues. The sequence was obtained from a boy between 2 and 10 years old in good health and CMV-seronegative. Sequences were obtained from PBMCs. The J gene is TRBJ1-2, the V gene TRBV30, with D perhaps TRBD1 (5 bases). CDR3 bases: TGTGCCTGGAGTGTAAACAGGCCGCCTGGCTACACCTTC. It yields the protein CAWSVNRPPGYTF.